This TCR beta chain stems from a study of blood T cells in healthy people across ages. Alongside a J-beta primer mix, a sample-barcoded 5' primer served in a second PCR lasting about 6 to 12 cycles. A tag from a template-switch adaptor with 12 random nucleotides marked each cDNA molecule. TCRdb called the 5' RACE reads again in MiXCR, with one record for every CDR3 protein. The sample shows hundreds of thousands of distinct CDR3 sequences, over 45% of them seen only once. Material: blood. This clonotype originated in an older woman in good health.

The CDR3: CSARVSPLSGIFDEQFF. The CDR3 bases are TGCAGTGCTAGAGTCTCGCCGCTTAGCGGGATATTCGATGAGCAGTTCTTC. The chain has TRBV20-1 and TRBJ2-1, with 8 bases lining up with TRBD2. The CDR3 is made up of 17 amino acids. From germline, CDR1 is DFQATT and CDR2 SNEGSKA (reference sequence). V shed 1 base and J 8 bases; nucleotides not matched to a gene: 16.